This T cell receptor (beta chain) stems from a study of OX40 agonist ivuxolimab in advanced cancers. In the study overall: Across the patients, intravenous ivuxolimab was delivered every 2 weeks at 0.01 to 10 mg/kg. The dose-escalation cohort was roughly 83% male, with a mean age of about 60 years, ranging about 23 to 79.

TCRdb's copy holds only in-frame clones and misses some; the assay was immunoSEQ multiplex PCR. The data hold 65,000 to 70,000 clones, with approximately 78% observed a single time. As regards this clone: The antigen remains undetermined.

Whole-study results and caveats: Expanded clones tended on average to be more numerous among CD8+ T cells than CD4+.

CDR1 is LNHDA, CDR2 SQIVND, per germline (reference sequence). Trimming pared 6 bases from V and 1 base from J, leaving 13 bases between. The CDR3 length is 14 residues. The V gene is TRBV19, the J gene TRBJ2-7, with D possibly matching TRBD1 (7 bases). This specimen was CD4+ or CD8+ T cells sorted from blood, taken in a trial of the OX40 agonist ivuxolimab. This clonotype originated in an adult with an advanced solid tumor such as melanoma, head and neck, liver or kidney cancer. The CDR3 loop is CASSRQGGSYEQYF. The CDR3 DNA sequence: TGTGCCAGTAGCCGGCAGGGGGGATCCTACGAGCAGTACTTC. The whole variable domain, filled in from reference TRBV19 and TRBJ2-7, reads DGGITQSPKYLFRKEGQNVTLSCEQNLNHDAMYWYRQDPGQGLRLIYYSQIVNDFQKGDIAEGYSVSREKKESFPLTVTSAQKNPTAFYLCASSRQGGSYEQYFGPGTRLTVT.